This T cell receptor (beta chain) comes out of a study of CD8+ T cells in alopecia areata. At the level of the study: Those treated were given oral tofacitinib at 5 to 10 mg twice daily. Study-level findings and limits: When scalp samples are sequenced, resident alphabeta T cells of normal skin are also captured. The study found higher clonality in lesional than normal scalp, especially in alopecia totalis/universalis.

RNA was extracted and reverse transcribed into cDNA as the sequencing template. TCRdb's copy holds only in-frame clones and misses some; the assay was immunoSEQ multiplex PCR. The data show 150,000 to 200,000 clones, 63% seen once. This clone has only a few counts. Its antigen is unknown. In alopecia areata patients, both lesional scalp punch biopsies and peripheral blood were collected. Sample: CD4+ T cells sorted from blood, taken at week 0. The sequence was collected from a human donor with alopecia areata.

The DNA for the CDR3 is TGTGCCAGCAGCGTAGGAAACAGGGCTAGTGGCTACACCTTC. Amino acids: CASSVGNRASGYTF. The V gene is TRBV9, the J gene TRBJ1-2; D perhaps matches TRBD1 (6 bases). From germline, CDR1 is SGDLS and CDR2 YYNGEE. The germline V and J ends were trimmed by 0 bases and 7 bases, with 13 bases remaining between them. CDR3 length equals 14 residues.